Here is one T cell receptor (beta chain) with its context. The data were obtained in a study of cytomegalovirus exposure and HLA in healthy donors. The germline V gene encodes CDR1 SGHRS and CDR2 YFSETQ. V gave up 4 bases and J gave up 2 bases, with 12 bases separating them. The CDR3 is 15 amino acids. Clones were sequenced by immunoSEQ multiplex PCR, and TCRdb holds only the in-frame ones, with some missing. The repertoire holds 250,000 to 300,000 clones, with 90% as singletons. Sequencing input: PBMCs. The rearrangement joins TRBV5-1 to TRBJ2-2; D is possibly TRBD1 (6 bases). This TCR derives from a woman aged 18-29 years in good health and CMV-seronegative. In DNA, the CDR3 is TGCGCCAGCAGCAGACAGGAGGTCAACACCGGGGAGCTGTTTTTT. This translates into CASSRQEVNTGELFF.